What follows are 23 T cell receptor beta chains derived from one specimen sequenced in a study of blood T cell repertoires in COVID-19. Some clones are missing from TCRdb's copy, which holds only in-frame ones; the method was immunoSEQ multiplex PCR. The table shows about 400,000 clones, with roughly 91% occurring only once. Sequencing was done on a sample of PBMCs or T cells enriched from blood (not recorded which). These receptors all come from a woman aged 25-40 years who had recovered from COVID-19.

This chain links TRBV20-1 with TRBJ2-1; D is undetermined. Germline V gene lookup returns CDR1 DFQATT and CDR2 SNEGSKA (reference sequence). Trimming took 3 bases from V and 4 from J, leaving 4 bases between them. The CDR3 contains 11 residues. The CDR3 nucleotides read TGCAGTGCTAGCCGTTACAATGAGCAGTTCTTC. As protein: CSASRYNEQFF.

This clone was seen more than once but under ten times. The V and J genes are TRBV10-3 and TRBJ1-3, with 8 positions matching TRBD1. The CDR3 has 15 residues. CDR1 and CDR2 from the germline V gene are ENHRY and SYGVKD. J was trimmed by 0 bases and V by 6 bases; bases with no gene match: 4. CDR3 coding DNA: TGTGCCATCAGAGATGACAGGGGCTCTGGAAACACCATATATTTT. It is translated as CAIRDDRGSGNTIYF.

This chain links TRBV28 with TRBJ2-7; D gene ambiguous. Trimming took off 3 bases at V and 1 base at J, with 4 bases between the two ends. The CDR3 has 12 amino acids. Germline assignment: CDR1 MDHEN and CDR2 SYDVKM. CDR3 loop: CASSFRSYEQYF. The DNA of the CDR3 is TGTGCCAGCAGTTTTCGGTCCTACGAGCAGTACTTC.

This chain connects TRBV29-1 to TRBJ1-2, with 9 bases aligning to TRBD1. The CDR3 spans 12 residues. Germline V gene lookup returns CDR1 SQVTM and CDR2 ANQGSEA. The ends lost 7 bases at V and 6 bases at J; junction bases unmatched: 6. DNA for the CDR3: TGCAGCGCGGACAGGGGTGGTAATGGCTACACCTTC. This codes for CSADRGGNGYTF.

The chain links TRBV23-1 to TRBJ2-3; TRBD1 matches at 9 bases. TRBV23-1 is an open reading frame, and its role is uncertain. The CDR3 loop spans 18 amino acids. V dropped 1 base and J dropped 2; count of bases not matched to a gene: 10. This CDR3 is CASSQFNWTGAFTDTQYF. DNA for the CDR3: TGCGCCAGCAGTCAATTCAATTGGACAGGGGCTTTCACAGATACGCAGTATTTT.

The chain couples TRBV9 to TRBJ1-1; D is undetermined. V was cut by 0 bases and J by 4 bases, with 13 bases left in between. Per germline, CDR1 SGDLS and CDR2 YYNGEE. The CDR3 has 15 residues. DNA of the CDR3: TGTGCCAGCAGCGTAGAGGCCAGGATGGCCACTGAAGCTTTCTTT. Amino acid sequence: CASSVEARMATEAFF.

The chain combines TRBV5-1 with TRBJ1-2; no clear D gene. Trimming shortened V by 4 bases and J by 8 bases, and 15 bases separated the two germline ends. Per germline, CDR1 SGHRS and CDR2 YFSETQ. This CDR3 spans 13 amino acids. The DNA of the CDR3 is TGCGCCAGCAGCCCCCCCGGGGTGGGAGGCTACACCTTC. Protein product: CASSPPGVGGYTF.

The chain is built from TRBV28 and TRBJ2-3, with TRBD2 matching over 9 bases. V dropped 9 bases and J dropped 2; count of bases not matched to a gene: 12. Germline V gives CDR1 MDHEN, CDR2 SYDVKM. The CDR3 loop spans 16 amino acids. This CDR3 reads CASGKRLAALTDTQYF. The DNA for the CDR3 is TGTGCCAGTGGAAAGAGACTAGCGGCACTCACAGATACGCAGTATTTT.

The genes are TRBV11-3 and TRBJ1-1; D might be TRBD1 (6 bases). V was trimmed by 5 bases and J by 4 bases, leaving 11 bases between them. This CDR3 has 13 residues. CDR1 is SGHNT, CDR2 YENEEA, per germline. CDR3 DNA: TGTGCCAGCAGCCCCACAGGGAGCACTGAAGCTTTCTTT. Translation gives CASSPTGSTEAFF.

Only one count was recorded for this clone. The chain has TRBV18 and TRBJ1-2, with 10 bases fitting TRBD1. The germline V gene has CDR1 KGHSH and CDR2 LQKENI. Trimming cost V 6 bases and J 4 bases; bases outside gene matches: 8. CDR3 length: 15 residues. The CDR3 here is CASSTGTGAPYGYTF. The CDR3 region has the DNA TGTGCCAGCTCCACCGGGACAGGGGCTCCCTATGGCTACACCTTC. The complete variable domain, with remaining parts taken from reference TRBV18 and TRBJ1-2, reads NAGVMQNPRHLVRRRGQEARLRCSPMKGHSHVYWYRQLPEEGLKFMVYLQKENIIDESGMPKERFSAEFPKEGPSILRIQQVVRGDSAAYFCASSTGTGAPYGYTFGSGTRLTVV.

The chain is built from TRBV18 and TRBJ2-1; 7 bases are a match to TRBD1. The V and J ends lost 2 bases and 5 bases, in that order; junction bases with no gene match: 3. The CDR3 extends over 14 amino acids. Germline-derived CDR1 and CDR2 are KGHSH and LQKENI. CDR3 protein: CASSPGTVNNEQFF. The DNA for the CDR3 is TGTGCCAGCTCACCAGGGACAGTTAACAATGAGCAGTTCTTC.

V is TRBV11-1 and J is TRBJ1-1, with a possible D match to TRBD1 (6 bases). CDR1 and CDR2 from the germline V gene are SGHAT and FQDESV (reference sequence). V dropped 2 bases and J dropped 0 bases, with 10 bases sitting between them. The CDR3 consists of 15 residues. CDR3 nucleotide sequence: TGTGCCAGCAGCTTACGGACAGACTTGAACACTGAAGCTTTCTTT. This gives the protein CASSLRTDLNTEAFF.

The chain recombines TRBV28 with TRBJ1-5; D is possibly TRBD1 (6 bases). The CDR3 is 13 residues long. Germline CDR1 MDHEN, CDR2 SYDVKM. Trimming left V 8 bases short and J 6 bases short, with 14 bases between. Written as DNA, the CDR3 is TGTGCCAGCGCGAGGGGGGGGGCTCAGCCCCAGCATTTT. This gives the protein CASARGGAQPQHF.

The chain employs TRBV2 and TRBJ1-2; perhaps TRBD1 as D (5 bases). This CDR3 is 13 amino acids long. Germline V gene data show CDR1 as SNHLY and CDR2 as FYNNEI. Trimming shortened V by 5 bases and J by 10 bases, and 17 bases separated the two germline ends. The CDR3 DNA is TGTGCCAGCAGTTATAAACAGACAGTACCCTACACCTTC. It is translated as CASSYKQTVPYTF.

This chain links TRBV29-1 with TRBJ2-7; a weak D match, TRBD2 (7 bases). Germline CDR1 and CDR2: SQVTM and ANQGSEA. The CDR3 consists of 12 residues. The V and J ends lost 6 bases and 2 bases respectively, with 11 bases between them. In DNA form, the CDR3 reads TGCAGCGTGGGGGGGGACACCTACGAGCAGTACTTC. This codes for CSVGGDTYEQYF.

V and J are TRBV6-2 or TRBV6-3 and TRBJ2-7, with D maybe TRBD2 (5 bases). The germline CDR1 and CDR2 sequences are MNHEY and SVGEGT. The CDR3 consists of 15 residues. V lost 2 bases, J lost 7 bases, and 18 bases lay in between. The CDR3 reads CASSYTDWTTGEQYF. Here the CDR3 DNA reads TGTGCCAGCAGTTACACGGACTGGACGACGGGAGAGCAGTACTTC.

The chain is built from TRBV13 and TRBJ2-7; D may be TRBD1 (6 bases). Trimming pared 5 bases from V and 3 bases from J, leaving 17 bases between. Germline V gene lookup returns CDR1 PRHDT and CDR2 FYEKMQ (reference sequence). The CDR3 has 15 residues. The DNA for the CDR3 is TGTGCCAGCAGCAACAGGGTGACGACTCGCTACGAGCAGTACTTC. The encoded protein is CASSNRVTTRYEQYF.

The V call is TRBV14, the J call TRBJ1-1; D might be TRBD1 (6 bases). Per the germline V gene, CDR1 is SGHDN and CDR2 is FVKESK. This CDR3 comprises 13 residues. V was trimmed by 1 base and J by 8 bases, leaving 11 bases between them. The CDR3 region is CASSQVIGQEAFF. CDR3 DNA sequence: TGTGCCAGCAGCCAAGTAATTGGACAGGAAGCTTTCTTT.

This sequence joins TRBV3-1 (or the pseudogene TRBV3-2) and TRBJ1-4; the D gene is possibly TRBD1 (5 bases). CDR3 length equals 15 residues. V lost 4 bases and J 5 bases, leaving 14 bases between the germline ends. In germline, CDR1 is LGHDT, CDR2 YNNKEL (reference sequence). The CDR3: CASSPRGAPNEKLFF. Here the CDR3 DNA reads TGTGCCAGCAGCCCTAGGGGTGCCCCCAATGAAAAACTGTTTTTT.

This rearrangement joins TRBV3-1 (or the pseudogene TRBV3-2) to TRBJ2-3; the match to TRBD2 covers 10 bases. CDR1 and CDR2 (germline): LGHDT, YNNKEL (reference sequence). The CDR3 consists of 17 residues. V dropped 0 bases and J dropped 4; count of bases not matched to a gene: 7. The CDR3 loop reads CASSQDLTSGAPDTQYF. In nucleotides, the CDR3 is TGTGCCAGCAGCCAAGATCTAACTAGCGGGGCCCCAGATACGCAGTATTTT.

This chain uses TRBV11-3 with TRBJ2-3; 9 bases are a match to TRBD1. V shed 1 base, J shed 10 bases, and the junction held 3 bases outside the gene matches. CDR1 and CDR2 from the germline V gene are SGHNT and YENEEA. The CDR3 is made up of 13 amino acids. DNA of the CDR3: TGTGCCAGCAGCTTAGGACAGGGGGACGCGCAGTATTTT. Its translation is CASSLGQGDAQYF.

The rearrangement joins TRBV3-1 (or the pseudogene TRBV3-2) to TRBJ2-7, with TRBD1 matching over 8 bases. V was clipped by 2 bases and J by 4 bases; unmatched bases: 7. Germline CDR1 and CDR2: LGHDT and YNNKEL (reference sequence). The CDR3 length is 15 residues. The CDR3 is CASSQRTGPGYEQYF. CDR3 nucleotides: TGTGCCAGCAGCCAACGGACAGGGCCTGGATACGAGCAGTACTTC.

This chain joins TRBV6-1 and TRBJ1-2; D may be TRBD1 (6 bases). This CDR3 is built from 15 residues. V shed 0 bases and J shed 8 bases, with 16 bases lying between them. Germline V lookup: CDR1 MNHNS, CDR2 SASEGT. In DNA form, the CDR3 reads TGTGCCAGCAGTGAAGCAGCTTTTGGACAGAGCGGCTACACCTTC. Amino acid sequence: CASSEAAFGQSGYTF.